This TCR beta chain came from a study of T-cell memory formation after mild COVID-19 (dated by TCRdb to about 2021). For the wider study: TCR sequence clusters from the two donors were largely donor specific. Two young, previously healthy adult volunteers, one female and one male, were included in the cohort. In a couple of donors, T-cell clones that expanded and contracted after mild COVID-19 were followed by sequencing TCRalpha and TCRbeta repertoires longitudinally.

Points the paper makes about the study in general: Balanced CD4/CD8 phenotypes were observed for clones contracting from day 15 to 85, whereas a bias towards CD4+ was observed for a second wave of clones expanding from day 15 to 37. Contracting CD4+ clones appeared mostly in the CM and EM memory subsets, whereas CD8+ clones were enriched in EMRA. Whether the second-wave clones peaking on day 37 were SARS-CoV-2 specific was not confirmed. The study covered only a couple of mild cases, and larger cohorts including severe cases with pre-infection samples were considered necessary. Some responding clones were found in pre-infection memory, which suggests that pre-existing cross-reactive memory T cells took part in the SARS-CoV-2 response.

Instrument on record: Illumina NovaSeq 6000. TCRalpha and TCRbeta cDNA libraries were built by 5'RACE with constant-segment primers, adding sample barcodes and unique molecular identifiers. RNA was extracted from every sample with Trizol reagent. The libraries were amplified in two PCR steps, and the second step added a second sample barcode and Illumina TruSeq adapters. Libraries were sequenced on an Illumina NovaSeq with 2 x 150 bp paired-end reads. As for the original processing: Reads were demultiplexed and collapsed into UMI-guided consensus sequences with migec v1.2.7. Using mixcr v2.1.11, UMI consensuses were aligned to TRA and TRB V and J templates and then assembled into clonotypes. A clonotype was counted as expanded or contracted only when both edgeR and NoisET called the clonotype significant, with the noise models trained on biological replicates. For edgeR calls, the cutoffs were a false discovery rate-adjusted p below 0.01 and a log2 fold-change threshold of 1. As an exploratory analysis of dynamics, max-normalized trajectories of the 1000 most abundant clonotypes were examined by PCA with hierarchical clustering. The CD4 or CD8 phenotype of responding clones was assigned using the separately sequenced CD4+ and CD8+ repertoires. The public reads were quality trimmed at Q25 with fastp and then assembled into clones with MiXCR by TCRdb, keeping productive beta chains. Rows are unified per CDR3 protein, each entry keeping the most common DNA and genes. The authors' filters were not applied to this entry. The sample yields hundreds of thousands of distinct CDR3 sequences; 8.2% were counted once. Around a fifth of the sample is in the top ten clones.

Ficoll-Paque density gradient centrifugation was used to isolate PBMCs. At the junction V is shortened by 3 bases and J by 7 bases, with 21 bases in between. The germline V gene provides CDR1 LGHNA and CDR2 YSLEER. Its CDR3 holds 16 amino acids, cysteine through phenylalanine. Only CDR3 DNA remains: 48 bases, in frame from the first base. This clonotype was seen a handful of times. This clone's antigen is unknown. The input lacks base qualities; no much larger clone sits a single base away. The receptor comes from a man aged 18-30 years who had mild COVID-19 (a few samples of this study predate the infection). The sample titles of this study are shuffled in the database, so cell type and time point are left out; the donor was told from shared clones. Sequenced: PBMCs or a T cell subset sorted from them (not recorded which). Here the chain combines TRBV4-3 and TRBJ1-2, with a tentative D gene TRBD1 over 6 matching bases. This receptor carries the CDR3 CASSQGWTVSLGGYTF. The nucleotide sequence is given as TGCGCCAGCAGCCAGGGTTGGACAGTCTCCTTGGGTGGCTACACCTTC.